The 20 T cell receptor beta chains listed next were all sequenced from one sample in a study of cytomegalovirus exposure and HLA in healthy donors. The PCR made use of 60 Vbeta and 13 Jbeta primers. Profiling relied on immunoSEQ multiplex PCR, and the TCRdb table lists in-frame clones only, not all of them. Among some 200,000 clones, about 13% were seen once, and the ten largest hold 7.8%. The sample comprised PBMCs. These receptors were obtained from a man aged 50 to 59 in good health and CMV-seropositive.

The chain recombines TRBV5-6 with TRBJ2-7; 8 nucleotides line up with TRBD1. The V gene end was trimmed by 8 bases and the J gene end by 0 bases; junction bases not matched to a gene: 16. The CDR3 spans 17 residues. Germline values: CDR1 SGHDT, CDR2 YYEEEE. In DNA, the CDR3 is TGTGCCAGGCGACCCGGGACAGGAAAACACAGCTCCTACGAGCAGTACGTC. Translated, it gives CARRPGTGKHSSYEQYV.

The table lists this clone with a few counts. The chain couples TRBV6-6 to TRBJ1-6; D unresolved. The CDR3 is made up of 16 amino acids. Germline V gene sequence: CDR1 MNHNY, CDR2 SVGAGI (reference sequence). V was clipped by 0 bases and J by 7 bases, with 13 bases between them. Here the CDR3 DNA reads TGTGCCAGCAGTTACTCGACGGCGCGGCTCAATTCACCCCTCCACTTT. Its protein is CASSYSTARLNSPLHF.

The chain is built from TRBV5-1 and TRBJ2-3; 12 bases agree with TRBD2. The CDR3 covers 16 residues. CDR1 and CDR2 from the germline V gene are SGHRS and YFSETQ. V lost 4 bases to trimming and J lost 4 bases; unmatched junction nucleotides: 7. The CDR3, as DNA: TGCGCCAGCAGCGCCCCTAGCGGGGGGGCCGCAGATACGCAGTATTTT. Protein product: CASSAPSGGAADTQYF.

Note on this clone: At one of its ends the junction is not consistent with the germline gene, which may arise from a read error. The same CDR3 can be traced to other DNA sequences in this sample. This chain uses TRBV7-8 with TRBJ1-2; D gene ambiguous. CDR1 is SGHVS and CDR2 is FQNEAQ in the germline V gene. CDR3 size: 15 residues. This CDR3 is CASSLVRRPPGGYTF. In DNA form, the CDR3 reads TGCGCCAGCAGCTTAGTCCGCAGGCCCCCCGGTGGCTACACCTTC.

The J gene is TRBJ1-2, the V gene TRBV27; the match to TRBD1 covers 7 bases. With V trimmed by 3 bases and J by 7 bases, 5 bases remained unmatched. Germline V gives CDR1 MNHEY, CDR2 SMNVEV (reference sequence). The CDR3 is 13 residues long. This CDR3 is CASSFKGAGGYTF. CDR3 sequence (DNA): TGTGCCAGCAGTTTTAAGGGGGCTGGTGGCTACACCTTC.

This clone was counted between two and nine times. The rearrangement links TRBV14 to TRBJ1-5; tentatively, D is TRBD1 (5 bases). There are 18 residues in the CDR3. V was trimmed by 5 bases and J by 3 bases, leaving 23 bases between them. Germline V gene data show CDR1 as SGHDN and CDR2 as FVKESK. The CDR3 here is CASSSSTPSTELNQPQHF. The DNA for the CDR3 is TGTGCCAGCAGCTCCTCAACCCCTTCGACAGAGCTCAATCAGCCCCAGCATTTT.

This clone was seen a few times. The chain is built from TRBV11-2 and TRBJ2-1, with 9 bases that match TRBD2. Germline V gene sequence: CDR1 SGHAT, CDR2 FQNNGV. The trim removed 1 base at V and 0 bases at J, leaving 7 bases unmatched. The CDR3 length is 18 residues. The CDR3, as DNA: TGTGCCAGCAGCTTAGTCCCTAGCGGGGATCCCTCCTACAATGAGCAGTTCTTC. This gives the protein CASSLVPSGDPSYNEQFF.

Written as DNA, the CDR3 is TGTGCCAGCTCACCAGTGGCAGGGTTTAATTCACCCCTCCACTTT. Its translation: CASSPVAGFNSPLHF. This chain uses TRBV18 with TRBJ1-6, with a weak D call TRBD1 (5 bases). The CDR3 is made up of 15 amino acids. Trimming removed 2 bases at V and 6 bases at J, with 11 bases between. Germline V CDR1 and CDR2: KGHSH, LQKENI.

This chain connects TRBV7-2 to TRBJ1-1; 8 bases align to TRBD1. V lost 1 base, J lost 8 bases, and 12 bases stayed unmatched. The CDR3 consists of 16 residues. Germline V gene sequence: CDR1 SGHTA, CDR2 FQGNSA. CDR3 coding DNA: TGTGCCAGCAGCTTAGGCCCCAGGACAGGGATATCCGAAGCTTTCTTT. Translated: CASSLGPRTGISEAFF. Based on the CDR3 plus reference TRBV7-2 and TRBJ1-1, the full variable domain is GAGVSQSPSNKVTEKGKDVELRCDPISGHTALYWYRQSLGQGLEFLIYFQGNSAPDKSGLPSDRFSAERTGGSVSTLTIQRTQQEDSAVYLCASSLGPRTGISEAFFGQGTRLTVV.

Remarks on this clone: The sample contains more than one DNA sequence encoding this CDR3. The J gene is TRBJ1-1, the V gene TRBV9; TRBD1 is a possible D gene (6 bases). Germline V gene sequence: CDR1 SGDLS, CDR2 YYNGEE. Trimming pared 0 bases from V and 1 base from J, leaving 10 bases between. The CDR3 length is 15 residues. The CDR3 DNA sequence: TGTGCCAGCAGCGTAGCGGGGGGCGCGAACACTGAAGCTTTCTTT. Its translation: CASSVAGGANTEAFF.

This chain joins TRBV9 and TRBJ1-2; TRBD1 agrees at 7 bases. Trimming at V came to 1 base and at J to 7 bases, leaving 16 bases not matched to a gene. CDR1 is SGDLS, CDR2 YYNGEE, per germline. CDR3 size: 17 residues. The CDR3 nucleotides are TGTGCCAGCAGCGTATCGACTAATCACAGGGGTGGGGGTGGCTACACCTTC. This codes for CASSVSTNHRGGGGYTF.

This clone was counted only a few times. The V gene is TRBV2, the J gene TRBJ2-3, with a possible D match to TRBD1 (5 bases). The CDR3 totals 15 residues. V lost 0 bases to trimming and J lost 6 bases, with 13 bases between them. Per the germline V gene, CDR1 is SNHLY and CDR2 is FYNNEI. For the CDR3, the DNA is TGTGCCAGCAGTGAAGCGGGCCAGGGCCCGGATACGCAGTATTTT. This translates into CASSEAGQGPDTQYF.

Details on this clone: Other nucleotide sequences from this sample produce the same CDR3. V usage is TRBV7-9 and J usage is TRBJ1-5; D is unresolved. The CDR3 extends over 13 amino acids. Germline CDR1 reads SEHNR; CDR2 reads FQNEAQ (reference sequence). Trimming left V 4 bases short and J 5 bases short, with 9 bases between. DNA of the CDR3: TGTGCCAGCAGCTCGACTGAGTATCAGCCCCAGCATTTT. This codes for CASSSTEYQPQHF.

The sample holds a few counts of this clone. The rearrangement uses TRBV9 and TRBJ2-2, with D unresolved. V lost 3 bases, J lost 7 bases, and 13 bases lay in between. CDR1 and CDR2 from the germline V gene are SGDLS and YYNGEE. The CDR3 has 14 amino acids. In DNA form, the CDR3 reads TGTGCCAGCAGCGAAACGTGGTGGAGCGGGGAGCTGTTTTTT. This codes for CASSETWWSGELFF.

V gene TRBV7-9 combines with J gene TRBJ1-3; 7 nucleotides agree with TRBD1. This CDR3 has 16 residues. Germline trimming cut 5 bases from V and 4 bases from J; bases unmatched to any gene: 11. Germline CDR1 reads SEHNR; CDR2 reads FQNEAQ (reference sequence). CDR3 sequence reads: CASSNTDRDPGNTIYF. DNA for the CDR3: TGTGCCAGCAGCAACACCGACAGGGATCCAGGAAACACCATATATTTT.

This clone showed up just a few times. The chain employs TRBV28 and TRBJ1-2; 7 bases fit TRBD1. Germline values: CDR1 MDHEN, CDR2 SYDVKM. V was pared by 6 bases and J by 4 bases, with 5 bases of the junction left unmatched. The CDR3 length is 13 residues. In nucleotides, the CDR3 is TGTGCCAGCAGATCGGGACAGCCCTATGGCTACACCTTC. It yields the protein CASRSGQPYGYTF.

This clone showed up just a few times. The chain joins TRBV7-9 to TRBJ2-7, with 10 bases lining up with TRBD1. Per germline, CDR1 SEHNR and CDR2 FQNEAQ (reference sequence). There are 18 residues in the CDR3. The junction had 16 bases not matched to a gene; V was cut back by 5 bases and J by 3 bases. CDR3 sequence: CASSPRRDRGGEDYEQYF. The CDR3, as DNA: TGTGCCAGCAGCCCCCGCCGGGACAGGGGAGGGGAGGACTACGAGCAGTACTTC.

The V call is TRBV27, the J call TRBJ1-6; 9 bases are a match to TRBD1. CDR1 is MNHEY, CDR2 SMNVEV, per germline (reference sequence). V dropped 6 bases and J dropped 8; count of bases not matched to a gene: 5. The CDR3 is made up of 14 amino acids. The CDR3 nucleotides are TGTGCCAGCAGGGGACAGGGTACCTATTCACCCCTCCACTTT. It specifies CASRGQGTYSPLHF.

This chain links TRBV10-3 with TRBJ2-7; D might be TRBD2 (5 bases). The germline CDR1 and CDR2 sequences are ENHRY and SYGVKD. This CDR3 is 14 amino acids long. Trimming stripped 3 bases from V and 5 bases from J, with 14 bases between. CDR3 region: CAISDGSRGDEQYV. The CDR3 coding sequence is TGTGCCATCAGTGACGGGTCCCGGGGAGACGAGCAGTACGTC.

This clone was recorded a few times. The CDR3 DNA reads as TGTGCCAGCAGTGAAGCGCTAGGGGGCCATGGAAACACCATATATTTT. It translates to CASSEALGGHGNTIYF. The chain carries TRBV6-1 and TRBJ1-3, with 7 positions matching TRBD1. Losses at the gene ends were 0 bases for V and 3 bases for J; bases not matched to a gene: 5. This CDR3 has 16 amino acids. CDR1 is MNHNS, CDR2 SASEGT, per germline.